The entry below gives a single T cell receptor (beta chain) sequence along with its context. Its target is unknown. Selected positively for CCR7 and CD45RO-negative, naive CD8 cells excluded terminally differentiated effector memory CD45RA+ cells. The CDR3 has 13 residues. Between the trimmed V and J ends, which lost 3 bases and 8 bases, there was a span of 13 bases. CDR1 is SNHLY, CDR2 FYNNEI, per germline. The entry originates in a study of shared clonotypes between healthy human individuals. Findings of the study overall: Several donors shared 4.5% to 6.5% of their naive CD4 clonotypes.

The repertoire was sequenced with immunoSEQ multiplex PCR; TCRdb's copy has only in-frame clones and lacks some. The table includes about 1,900,000 clones, about 95% detected once. The TCR sequence derives from a man aged 18 to 30 in good health. Sequencing input: naive CD8+ T cells sorted from blood. The chain employs TRBV2 and TRBJ1-2; D unresolved. The CDR3 DNA is TGTGCCAGCAGTGACGACCCACTAAGCGGCTACACCTTC. Encoded protein: CASSDDPLSGYTF.